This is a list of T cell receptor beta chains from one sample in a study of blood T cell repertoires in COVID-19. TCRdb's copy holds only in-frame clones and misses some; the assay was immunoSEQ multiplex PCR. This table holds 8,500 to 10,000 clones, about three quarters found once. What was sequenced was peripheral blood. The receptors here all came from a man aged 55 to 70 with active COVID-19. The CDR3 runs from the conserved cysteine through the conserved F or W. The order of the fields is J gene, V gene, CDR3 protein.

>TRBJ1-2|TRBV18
CASSPRSDSYGYTF
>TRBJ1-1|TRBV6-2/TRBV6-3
CASSYRQTNTEAFF
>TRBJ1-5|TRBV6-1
CASSTGTGLQPQHF
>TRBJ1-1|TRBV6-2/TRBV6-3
CASSPPRGRASNTEAFF
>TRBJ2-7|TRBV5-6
CASTTWQSYEQYF
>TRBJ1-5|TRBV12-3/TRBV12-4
CASSFGNQPQHF
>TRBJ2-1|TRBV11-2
CASSLGTGTGDNEQFF
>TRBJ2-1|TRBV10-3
CAISSPRLAGVYNEQFF
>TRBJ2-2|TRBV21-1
CASTLKPLLADRSNTGELFF
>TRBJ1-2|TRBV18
CASSPTGQDYGYTF
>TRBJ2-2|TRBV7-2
CASSLTGWTTGELFF
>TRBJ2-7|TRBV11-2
CASSLAPGQGSYEQYF
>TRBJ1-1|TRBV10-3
CAIGRLNTEAFF
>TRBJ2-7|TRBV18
CASSPRNPEAYEQYF
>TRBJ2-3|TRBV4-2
CASSQDMGGDTQYF
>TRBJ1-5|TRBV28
CASSSGTYGTGPQHF
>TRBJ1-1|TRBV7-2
CASSLGQGAEAFF
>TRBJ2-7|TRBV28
CATLLTGTGVQQYF
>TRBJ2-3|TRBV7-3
CASSQAGGLIDTQYF
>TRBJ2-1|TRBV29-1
CSETGTGGTNNEQFF
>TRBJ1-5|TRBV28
CASSLLSGFDVAQPQHF
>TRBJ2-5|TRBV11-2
CASSPGVQETQYF
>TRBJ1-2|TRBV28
CASSLRQGTVGYTF
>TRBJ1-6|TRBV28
CASSGTGGVNSPLHF
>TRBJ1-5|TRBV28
CASSYPPGQGWQPQHF
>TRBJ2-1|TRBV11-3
CASSLPPDNEQFF
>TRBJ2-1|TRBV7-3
CASSSRDQNEQFF
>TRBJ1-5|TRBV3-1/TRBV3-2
CASSQGQGGQPQHF
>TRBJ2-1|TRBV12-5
CASGPHGTGQNEQFF